Presented here are 26 T cell receptor beta chains from one specimen sequenced in a study of T cell responses to AZD1222 COVID-19 vaccine. Sequenced by immunoSEQ multiplex PCR; TCRdb stores in-frame clones only, minus some. The sample carries 90,000 to 130,000 clones, around 90% recorded once. The sample consisted of peripheral blood, taken 28 days after the second AZD1222 dose. These receptors originate from an adult who received the AZD1222 COVID-19 vaccine.

The rearrangement joins TRBV12-3 or TRBV12-4 to TRBJ1-6, with a possible D match to TRBD1 (5 bases). CDR3 size: 13 residues. Trimming stripped 10 bases from V and 7 bases from J, with 14 bases between. CDR3 amino acids: CATSAGTNSPLHF. CDR3 DNA: TGTGCCACATCCGCAGGGACCAATTCACCCCTCCACTTT.

CDR3 in amino acids: CASSVGPQFGSSYNEQFF. CDR3 DNA sequence: TGTGCCAGCAGCGTGGGACCCCAGTTCGGGAGCTCCTACAATGAGCAGTTCTTC. V gene TRBV27 combines with J gene TRBJ2-1; maybe TRBD2 (6 bases). The length of the CDR3 is 18 residues. CDR1 and CDR2 (germline): MNHEY, SMNVEV (reference sequence). Trimming took off 6 bases at V and 0 bases at J, with 21 bases between the two ends.

This chain uses TRBV7-2 with TRBJ2-3; 8 positions match TRBD2. V lost 4 bases and J lost 0; bases outside the gene matches: 6. The CDR3 totals 16 residues. From germline, CDR1 is SGHTA and CDR2 FQGNSA. The CDR3 spells CASSWRGAGSTDTQYF. In nucleotides, the CDR3 is TGTGCCAGCAGCTGGCGGGGGGCAGGGAGCACAGATACGCAGTATTTT.

V usage is TRBV29-1 and J usage is TRBJ2-1; no clear D. This CDR3 region has 15 residues. Germline V gene data show CDR1 as SQVTM and CDR2 as ANQGSEA. V was shortened by 7 bases and J by 4 bases, with 20 bases between the two germline ends. CDR3 sequence: CSAAPQDSLYNEQFF. The DNA for the CDR3 is TGCAGCGCCGCCCCCCAGGATTCCTTGTACAATGAGCAGTTCTTC.

The chain recombines TRBV5-1 with TRBJ1-6; the match to TRBD1 covers 8 bases. The CDR3 totals 15 residues. CDR1 SGHRS and CDR2 YFSETQ come from the germline V gene. V gave up 0 bases and J gave up 8 bases; unmatched junction bases: 4. The CDR3 DNA is TGCGCCAGCAGCTTGGCGGGACAGGCTTATTCACCCCTCCACTTT. Encoded protein: CASSLAGQAYSPLHF.

The chain uses TRBV6-4 and TRBJ2-5; perhaps TRBD2 as D (5 bases). The V end lost 5 bases, the J end lost 0 bases, and 7 bases lay between the germline ends. CDR1 and CDR2 from the germline V gene are MRHNA and SNTAGT. The length of the CDR3 is 13 residues. The CDR3 reads CASSREHQETQYF. In DNA, the CDR3 is TGTGCCAGCAGTCGGGAACACCAAGAGACCCAGTACTTC.

The J gene is TRBJ1-4, the V gene TRBV28, with 7 bases aligning to TRBD1. This CDR3 contains 17 residues. Germline CDR1 MDHEN, CDR2 SYDVKM. V trimming: 7 bases; J trimming: 2 bases; junction bases outside the gene matches: 13. The CDR3 loop is CASKDGWRGLTNEKLFF. The DNA of the CDR3 is TGTGCCAGCAAAGATGGTTGGAGGGGGCTTACTAATGAAAAACTGTTTTTT.

The rearrangement uses TRBV18 and TRBJ1-2; TRBD1 agrees at 10 bases. The CDR3 consists of 16 residues. Germline V lookup: CDR1 KGHSH, CDR2 LQKENI. V dropped 5 bases and J dropped 7; count of bases not matched to a gene: 13. The CDR3 sequence is CASSSTSGQGSSGYTF. DNA of the CDR3: TGTGCCAGCTCATCCACCTCGGGACAGGGGTCGAGTGGCTACACCTTC.

The table lists this clone with a count of one. This chain joins TRBV19 and TRBJ2-1; 9 bases fit TRBD2. Per germline, CDR1 LNHDA and CDR2 SQIVND (reference sequence). With 3 bases clipped from V and 7 bases from J, the junction kept 7 bases outside the gene matches. This CDR3 has 15 residues. CDR3 residues: CASSIWRGGRNEQFF. The CDR3 region has the DNA TGTGCCAGTAGTATCTGGCGGGGGGGTAGGAATGAGCAGTTCTTC.

Only a few counts were recorded for this clone. The chain carries TRBV5-4 and TRBJ2-2, with 8 positions matching TRBD1. From germline, CDR1 is SGHNT and CDR2 YYREEE (reference sequence). This CDR3 has 14 residues. Losses at the gene ends were 6 bases for V and 7 bases for J; bases not matched to a gene: 8. The CDR3 nucleotides read TGTGCCAGCACCAGGACAGGGCGGGACGGGGAGCTGTTTTTT. This sequence encodes CASTRTGRDGELFF.

This clone showed up just once. The chain employs TRBV9 and TRBJ2-1; 10 positions match TRBD2. There are 15 residues in the CDR3. V lost 2 bases and J lost 7; bases outside the gene matches: 6. Germline-derived CDR1 and CDR2 are SGDLS and YYNGEE. CDR3 region: CASSVPSGSTNEQFF. Here the CDR3 DNA reads TGTGCCAGCAGCGTGCCTAGCGGGAGTACTAATGAGCAGTTCTTC.

The J gene is TRBJ2-7, the V gene TRBV4-1, with D unresolved. CDR3 length equals 13 residues. Between the trimmed V and J ends, which lost 1 base and 3 bases, there was a span of 7 bases. CDR1 is MGHRA and CDR2 is YSYEKL in the germline V gene. The CDR3 sequence: CASSQVGIYEQYF. CDR3 nucleotides: TGCGCCAGCAGCCAAGTCGGAATCTACGAGCAGTACTTC.

V usage is TRBV7-9 and J usage is TRBJ1-2; the D gene is possibly TRBD1 (6 bases). Germline V CDR1 and CDR2: SEHNR, FQNEAQ (reference sequence). CDR3 length: 14 amino acids. Trimming took 5 bases from V and 2 from J, leaving 12 bases between them. CDR3 region: CASSPPTGNYGYTF. In DNA form, the CDR3 reads TGTGCCAGCAGCCCGCCGACAGGCAACTATGGCTACACCTTC. The full variable domain, with the rest looked up from reference TRBV7-9 and TRBJ1-2, is DTGVSQNPRHKITKRGQNVTFRCDPISEHNRLYWYRQTLGQGPEFLTYFQNEAQLEKSRLLSDRFSAERPKGSFSTLEIQRTEQGDSAMYLCASSPPTGNYGYTFGSGTRLTVV.

Concerning this clone: Other DNA sequences in the same sample also yield this CDR3. The J gene is TRBJ2-7, the V gene TRBV12-3 or TRBV12-4, with D possibly being TRBD1 (6 bases). V was cut by 5 bases and J by 3 bases, with 8 bases left in between. This CDR3 is built from 12 residues. CDR3 residues: CASSLQGYEQYF. The DNA of the CDR3 is TGTGCCAGCAGTCTACAGGGCTACGAGCAGTACTTC.

This clone has only one observation. V is TRBV10-3 and J is TRBJ2-5, with unresolved D. V lost 1 base to trimming and J lost 1 base, with 1 base between them. The CDR3 extends over 12 amino acids. Germline assignment: CDR1 ENHRY and CDR2 SYGVKD. The CDR3 here is CAISEFQETQYF. CDR3 nucleotide sequence: TGTGCCATCAGTGAGTTCCAAGAGACCCAGTACTTC.

This CDR3 is CASSTSLGYTF. CDR3 sequence (DNA): TGTGCCAGCAGCACCAGCCTTGGCTACACCTTC. The chain combines TRBV3-1 (or the pseudogene TRBV3-2) with TRBJ1-2; D remains unclear. Germline CDR1 is LGHDT and CDR2 is YNNKEL (reference sequence). This CDR3 has 11 amino acids. V was trimmed by 5 bases and J by 7 bases, leaving 8 bases between them.

This chain uses TRBV11-2 with TRBJ2-1; TRBD1 aligns across 10 bases. The germline CDR1 and CDR2 sequences are SGHAT and FQNNGV. CDR3 length equals 15 residues. The V gene end was trimmed by 5 bases and the J gene end by 8 bases; junction bases not matched to a gene: 9. CDR3 protein: CASSPRDRGLYEQFF. The DNA of the CDR3 is TGTGCCAGCAGCCCGCGGGACAGGGGATTATATGAGCAGTTCTTC. The whole variable domain, remainder taken from reference TRBV11-2 and TRBJ2-1, is EAGVAQSPRYKIIEKRQSVAFWCNPISGHATLYWYQQILGQGPKLLIQFQNNGVVDDSQLPKDRFSAERLKGVDSTLKIQPAKLEDSAVYLCASSPRDRGLYEQFFGPGTRLTVL.

This chain links TRBV6-4 with TRBJ1-2; D is unresolved. Deletions cut 0 bases from V and 4 bases from J, with 12 bases between. Germline CDR1 is MRHNA and CDR2 is SNTAGT. The CDR3 length is 15 residues. The DNA of the CDR3 is TGTGCCAGCAGTGACTCAGAGGGCTCCATCTATGGCTACACCTTC. It specifies CASSDSEGSIYGYTF.

The rearrangement links TRBV10-1 to TRBJ2-7, with D perhaps TRBD1 (5 bases). CDR1 and CDR2 from the germline V gene are WNHNN and SYGVQD (reference sequence). This CDR3 has 13 amino acids. Trimming pared 6 bases from V and 3 bases from J, leaving 12 bases between. CDR3 in amino acids: CASRKDNNYEQYF. The DNA of the CDR3 is TGCGCCAGCAGGAAGGACAATAACTACGAGCAGTACTTC.

Notes on this clone: This may come from a read error, since a much larger clone is one base off. The chain joins TRBV7-9 to TRBJ2-2; 9 bases are a match to TRBD1. Trimming took 9 bases from V and 5 from J; bases not matched to a gene: 19. The germline V gene has CDR1 SEHNR and CDR2 FQNEAQ (reference sequence). This CDR3 is 18 amino acids long. DNA of the CDR3: TGTGCCAGTGAACCAACGACAGGGGGAGGGCCGGGGACCGGGGAGCTGTTTTTT. It is translated as CASEPTTGGGPGTGELFF.

The rearrangement uses TRBV21-1 and TRBJ2-3. TRBV21-1 is listed as a pseudogene. The CDR3 totals 12 residues. In nucleotides, the CDR3 is TGTGCCAGCAGCATCCGCACAGATACGCAGTATTTT. It codes for CASSIRTDTQYF.

This clone appeared a single time. The chain couples TRBV5-6 to TRBJ2-3; 7 nucleotides align to TRBD1. This CDR3 region has 18 residues. V was clipped by 4 bases and J by 2 bases; unmatched bases: 16. CDR1 is SGHDT and CDR2 is YYEEEE in the germline V gene. The CDR3 coding sequence is TGTGCCAGCAGCACCCCGTGGGCAGGGGGATCCTTCACAGATACGCAGTATTTT. This encodes CASSTPWAGGSFTDTQYF.

The chain uses TRBV10-3 and TRBJ1-1; no definite D call. V lost 3 bases and J lost 5, with 19 bases in between. This CDR3 has 16 amino acids. CDR1 ENHRY and CDR2 SYGVKD come from the germline V gene. CDR3 residues: CAISEQKLSQETEAFF. The CDR3 DNA follows: TGTGCCATCAGTGAACAGAAACTGAGCCAGGAAACTGAAGCTTTCTTT.

This clone appeared a single time. J is TRBJ1-2 and V is TRBV12-3 or TRBV12-4, with D unclear. The CDR3 length is 13 residues. Trimming removed 6 bases from V and 4 bases from J, with 12 bases in between. The CDR3 bases are TGTGCCAGCAGGTCCTACGAGAGCTATGGCTACACCTTC. The encoded protein is CASRSYESYGYTF.

The chain joins TRBV7-9 to TRBJ1-2; no reliable D call. V gave up 1 base and J gave up 2 bases, with 5 bases separating them. Germline V lookup: CDR1 SEHNR, CDR2 FQNEAQ (reference sequence). This CDR3 has 13 amino acids. CDR3 residues: CASSLDVNYGYTF. The DNA of the CDR3 is TGTGCCAGCAGCTTAGACGTAAACTATGGCTACACCTTC. The whole variable domain, filled in from reference TRBV7-9 and TRBJ1-2, reads DTGVSQNPRHKITKRGQNVTFRCDPISEHNRLYWYRQTLGQGPEFLTYFQNEAQLEKSRLLSDRFSAERPKGSFSTLEIQRTEQGDSAMYLCASSLDVNYGYTFGSGTRLTVV.

The CDR3 sequence is CASSLSQGAGETQYF. The DNA for the CDR3 is TGCGCCAGCAGCTTGTCACAGGGGGCCGGAGAGACCCAGTACTTC. The chain joins TRBV5-1 to TRBJ2-5; TRBD1 matches 9 bases. The CDR3 consists of 15 residues. V lost 1 base to trimming and J lost 4 bases; unmatched junction nucleotides: 5. CDR1 and CDR2 from the germline V gene are SGHRS and YFSETQ.